This T cell receptor beta chain was captured in a study of blood T cell dynamics during melanoma immunotherapy. Study-level background: Metastatic melanoma patients received first-line pembrolizumab or nivolumab plus ipilimumab. Study-wide points: Disease-control patients' PBMC repertoires became either more clonal or more diverse at W3.

Trimming removed 7 bases at V and 2 bases at J, with 14 bases between. CDR3 length: 14 residues. Germline V gene lookup returns CDR1 MNHNS and CDR2 SASEGT. As to time point: pre-treatment baseline. Samples come from before therapy and from week 3 after the first blockade cycle. DNA loading was fixed at around 0.35 ug for all bulk PBMC samples. Clones were sequenced by immunoSEQ multiplex PCR, and TCRdb holds only the in-frame ones, with some missing. The sample yields approximately 6,100 clones, about 85% seen once. To note about this clone: Its target is unknown.

The sequence was obtained from a human donor with melanoma. This chain uses TRBV6-1 with TRBJ2-5; a weak D match, TRBD1 (5 bases). The specimen was blood, collected from a patient treated with checkpoint blockade. CDR3 nucleotide sequence: TGTGCCAGCAAGTTGGCACAGGTACAAGAGACCCAGTACTTC. It is translated as CASKLAQVQETQYF.